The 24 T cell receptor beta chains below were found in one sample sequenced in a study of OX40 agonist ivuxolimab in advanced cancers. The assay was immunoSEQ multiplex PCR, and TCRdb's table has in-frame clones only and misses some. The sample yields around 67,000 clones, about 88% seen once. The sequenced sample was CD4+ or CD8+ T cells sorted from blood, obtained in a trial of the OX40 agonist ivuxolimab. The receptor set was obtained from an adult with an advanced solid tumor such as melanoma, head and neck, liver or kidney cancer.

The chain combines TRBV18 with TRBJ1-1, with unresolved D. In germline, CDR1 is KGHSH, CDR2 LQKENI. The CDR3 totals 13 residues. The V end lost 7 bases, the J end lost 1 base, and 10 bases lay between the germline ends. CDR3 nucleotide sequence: TGTGCCAGCTTACCGGGAGGGAACACTGAAGCTTTCTTT. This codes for CASLPGGNTEAFF.

CDR3 sequence reads: CASSRQNPGNTIYF. For the CDR3, the DNA is TGTGCCAGTAGTCGCCAAAATCCTGGAAACACCATATATTTT. V and J are TRBV19 and TRBJ1-3; no definite D call. The CDR3 is 14 residues long. The germline V and J ends were trimmed by 5 bases and 2 bases, with 10 bases remaining between them. Looked up from germline, CDR1 is LNHDA and CDR2 is SQIVND (reference sequence).

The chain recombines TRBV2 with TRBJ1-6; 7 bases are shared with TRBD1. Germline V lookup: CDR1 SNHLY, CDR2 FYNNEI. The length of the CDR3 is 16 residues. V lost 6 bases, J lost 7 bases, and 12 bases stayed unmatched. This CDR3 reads CASRRKDRQLNSPLHF. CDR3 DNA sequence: TGTGCCAGCAGGAGGAAGGACAGGCAATTGAATTCACCCCTCCACTTT.

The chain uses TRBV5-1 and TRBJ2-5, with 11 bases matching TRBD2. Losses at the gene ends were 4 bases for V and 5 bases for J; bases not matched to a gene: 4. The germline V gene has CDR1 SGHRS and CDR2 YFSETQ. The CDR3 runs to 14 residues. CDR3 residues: CASSAGTSGETQYF. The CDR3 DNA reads TGCGCCAGCAGCGCAGGGACTAGCGGTGAGACCCAGTACTTC.

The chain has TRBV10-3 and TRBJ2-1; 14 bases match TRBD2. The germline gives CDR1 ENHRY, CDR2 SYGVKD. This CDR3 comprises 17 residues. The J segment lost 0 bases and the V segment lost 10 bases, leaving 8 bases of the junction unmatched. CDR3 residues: CASSGLAGVRSYNEQFF. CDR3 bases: TGTGCCAGCTCGGGACTAGCGGGAGTGCGCTCCTACAATGAGCAGTTCTTC.

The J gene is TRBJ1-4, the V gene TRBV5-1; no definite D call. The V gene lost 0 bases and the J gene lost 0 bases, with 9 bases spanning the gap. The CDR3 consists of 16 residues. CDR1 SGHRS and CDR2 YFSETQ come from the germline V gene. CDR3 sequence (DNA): TGCGCCAGCAGCTTGGTTGGCGGGACAACTAATGAAAAACTGTTTTTT. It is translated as CASSLVGGTTNEKLFF.

The CDR3 here is CASKQGHQPQHF. For the CDR3, the DNA is TGTGCCAGCAAACAGGGGCATCAGCCCCAGCATTTT. The V and J genes are TRBV28 and TRBJ1-5; 7 positions match TRBD1. This CDR3 region has 12 residues. Germline V CDR1 and CDR2: MDHEN, SYDVKM. Losses at the gene ends were 7 bases for V and 5 bases for J; bases not matched to a gene: 2.

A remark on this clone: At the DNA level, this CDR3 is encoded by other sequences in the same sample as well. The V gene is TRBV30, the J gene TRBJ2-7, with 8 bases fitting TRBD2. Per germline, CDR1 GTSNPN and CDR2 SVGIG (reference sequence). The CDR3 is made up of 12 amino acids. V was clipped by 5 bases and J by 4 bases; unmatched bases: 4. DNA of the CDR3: TGTGCCTGGTCCCGGGGGGGGTACGAGCAGTACTTC. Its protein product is CAWSRGGYEQYF.

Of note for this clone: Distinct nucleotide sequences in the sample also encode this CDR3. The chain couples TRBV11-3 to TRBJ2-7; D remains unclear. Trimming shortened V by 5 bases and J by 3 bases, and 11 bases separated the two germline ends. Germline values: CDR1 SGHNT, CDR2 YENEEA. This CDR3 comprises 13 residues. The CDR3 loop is CASSPDGFYEQYF. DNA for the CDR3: TGTGCCAGCAGCCCCGACGGCTTCTACGAGCAGTACTTC.

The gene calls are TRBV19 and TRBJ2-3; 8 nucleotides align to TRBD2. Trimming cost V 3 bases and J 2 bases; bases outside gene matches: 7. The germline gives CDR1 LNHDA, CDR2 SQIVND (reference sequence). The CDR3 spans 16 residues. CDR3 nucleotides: TGTGCCAGTAGTATGACTAGCGTGGGATCCACAGATACGCAGTATTTT. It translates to CASSMTSVGSTDTQYF.

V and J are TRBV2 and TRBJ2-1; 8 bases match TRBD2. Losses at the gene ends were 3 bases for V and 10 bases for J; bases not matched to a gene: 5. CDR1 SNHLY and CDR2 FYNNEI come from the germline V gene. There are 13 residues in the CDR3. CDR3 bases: TGTGCCAGCAGTGACGGGAGGGCGAGAGAGCAGTTCTTC. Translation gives CASSDGRAREQFF.

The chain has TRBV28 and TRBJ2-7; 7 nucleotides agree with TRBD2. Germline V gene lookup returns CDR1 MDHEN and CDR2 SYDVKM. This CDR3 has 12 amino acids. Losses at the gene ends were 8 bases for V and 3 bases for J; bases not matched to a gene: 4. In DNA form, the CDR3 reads TGTGCCAGCGTGCGGGGGAACTACGAGCAGTACTTC. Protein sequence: CASVRGNYEQYF. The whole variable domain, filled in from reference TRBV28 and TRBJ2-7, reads DVKVTQSSRYLVKRTGEKVFLECVQDMDHENMFWYRQDPGLGLRLIYFSYDVKMKEKGDIPEGYSVSREKKERFSLILESASTNQTSMYLCASVRGNYEQYFGPGTRLTVT.

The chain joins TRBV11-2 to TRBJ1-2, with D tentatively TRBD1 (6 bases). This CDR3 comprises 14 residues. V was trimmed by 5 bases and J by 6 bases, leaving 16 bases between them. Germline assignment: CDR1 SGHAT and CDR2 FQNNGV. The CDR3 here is CASSPGRRGHGYTF. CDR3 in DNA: TGTGCCAGCAGCCCTGGTCGCAGGGGACATGGCTACACCTTC.

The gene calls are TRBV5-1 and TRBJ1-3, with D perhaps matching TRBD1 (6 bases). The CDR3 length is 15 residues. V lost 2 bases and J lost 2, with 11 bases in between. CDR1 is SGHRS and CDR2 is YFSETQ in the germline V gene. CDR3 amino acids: CASSFTGTPGNTIYF. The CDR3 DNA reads TGCGCCAGCAGCTTCACAGGGACACCTGGAAACACCATATATTTT.

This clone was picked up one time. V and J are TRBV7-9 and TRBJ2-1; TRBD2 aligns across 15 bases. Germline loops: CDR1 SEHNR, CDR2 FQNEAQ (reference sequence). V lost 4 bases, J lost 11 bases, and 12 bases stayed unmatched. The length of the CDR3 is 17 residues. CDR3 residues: CASSSGLAGGPEYQQFF. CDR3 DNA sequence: TGTGCCAGCAGCTCCGGACTAGCGGGAGGGCCGGAGTACCAGCAGTTCTTC.

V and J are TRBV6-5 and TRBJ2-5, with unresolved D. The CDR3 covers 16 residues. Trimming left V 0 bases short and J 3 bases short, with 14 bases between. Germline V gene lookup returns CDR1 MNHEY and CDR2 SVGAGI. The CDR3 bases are TGTGCCAGCAGTTACTCCAAATACAGAACCAAAGAGACCCAGTACTTC. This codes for CASSYSKYRTKETQYF.

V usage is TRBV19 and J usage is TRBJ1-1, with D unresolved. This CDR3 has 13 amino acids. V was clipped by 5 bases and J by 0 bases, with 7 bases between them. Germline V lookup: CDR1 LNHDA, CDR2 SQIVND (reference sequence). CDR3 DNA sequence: TGTGCCAGTAGTGGTCAAGTGAACACTGAAGCTTTCTTT. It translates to CASSGQVNTEAFF.

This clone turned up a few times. The CDR3 DNA sequence: TGCGCCAGCAGCCAAACCGGGAGGGACCCTAGCAATCAGCCCCAGCATTTT. Its translation is CASSQTGRDPSNQPQHF. V gene TRBV4-1 combines with J gene TRBJ1-5; tentatively, D is TRBD1 (5 bases). Germline CDR1 reads MGHRA; CDR2 reads YSYEKL. This CDR3 has 17 residues. V was pared by 2 bases and J by 0 bases, with 14 bases between.

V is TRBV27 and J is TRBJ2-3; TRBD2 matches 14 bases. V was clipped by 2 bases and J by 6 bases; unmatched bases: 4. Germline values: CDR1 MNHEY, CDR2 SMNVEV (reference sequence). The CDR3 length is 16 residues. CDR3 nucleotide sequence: TGTGCCAGCAGTTTAAGGGGACTAGCGGGAGTCGATACGCAGTATTTT. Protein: CASSLRGLAGVDTQYF.

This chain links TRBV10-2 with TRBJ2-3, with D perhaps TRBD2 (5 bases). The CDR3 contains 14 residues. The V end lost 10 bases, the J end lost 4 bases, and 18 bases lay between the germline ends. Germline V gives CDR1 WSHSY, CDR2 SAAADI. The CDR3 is CATKVGVTADTQYF. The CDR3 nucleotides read TGCGCCACCAAAGTGGGAGTCACTGCAGATACGCAGTATTTT.

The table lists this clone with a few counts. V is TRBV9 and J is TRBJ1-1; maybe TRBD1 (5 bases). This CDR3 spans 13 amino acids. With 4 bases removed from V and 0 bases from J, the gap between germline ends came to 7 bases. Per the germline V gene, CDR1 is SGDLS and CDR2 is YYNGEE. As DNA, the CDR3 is TGTGCCAGCAGCTGGGACCTGAACACTGAAGCTTTCTTT. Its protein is CASSWDLNTEAFF.

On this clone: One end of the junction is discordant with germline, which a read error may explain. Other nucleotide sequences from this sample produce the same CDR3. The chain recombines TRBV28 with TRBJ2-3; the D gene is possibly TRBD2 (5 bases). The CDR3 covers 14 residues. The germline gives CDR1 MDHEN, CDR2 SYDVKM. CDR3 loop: CASQLNPSTDTQYF. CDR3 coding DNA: TGTGCCAGCCAGCTCAACCCTAGCACAGATACACAGTATTTT.

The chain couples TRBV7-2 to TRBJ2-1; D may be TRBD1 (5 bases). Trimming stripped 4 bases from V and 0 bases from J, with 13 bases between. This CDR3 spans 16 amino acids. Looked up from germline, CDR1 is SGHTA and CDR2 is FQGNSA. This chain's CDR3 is CASSSRQKSSYNEQFF. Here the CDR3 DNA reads TGTGCCAGCAGCTCCAGACAGAAGAGCTCCTACAATGAGCAGTTCTTC.

The CDR3 DNA reads as TGTGCCAGTAACCTCTCCGCCGACAGGGCAAGTCAGCCCCAGCATTTT. It yields the protein CASNLSADRASQPQHF. This sequence joins TRBV19 and TRBJ1-5, with 7 nucleotides matching TRBD1. Germline lookup yields CDR1 LNHDA and CDR2 SQIVND (reference sequence). CDR3 length: 16 amino acids. Trimming cost V 7 bases and J 6 bases; bases outside gene matches: 15.